The following is a TCR beta chain sequence with its context. The data originate from a study of shared clonotypes between healthy human individuals. Whole-study context: Each donor had three CD4 naive, three CD4 memory, two CD8 naive and one CD8 memory plate.

Only in-frame clones appear in the TCRdb table, and some are missing; sequencing was by immunoSEQ multiplex PCR. The sample has approximately 1,000,000 clones, about 72% seen once. CDR1 is SEHNR and CDR2 is FQNEAQ in the germline V gene (reference sequence). Trimming removed 7 bases from V and 4 bases from J; junction bases left unmatched: 4. This CDR3 spans 13 amino acids. The donor cohort consisted entirely of Caucasian adults residing in Nashville, Tennessee. The chain uses TRBV7-9 and TRBJ2-5; 9 bases are shared with TRBD1. The source is a man aged 18 to 35 in good health. Some clones in this sample may be carry-over from other donors' samples. Material: memory CD4+ T cells from PBMCs. This sample's subset: CD45RA-negative fraction. The chain's CDR3 is CASTPQGAETQYF. CDR3 in DNA: TGTGCCAGCACCCCACAGGGGGCAGAGACCCAGTACTTC.